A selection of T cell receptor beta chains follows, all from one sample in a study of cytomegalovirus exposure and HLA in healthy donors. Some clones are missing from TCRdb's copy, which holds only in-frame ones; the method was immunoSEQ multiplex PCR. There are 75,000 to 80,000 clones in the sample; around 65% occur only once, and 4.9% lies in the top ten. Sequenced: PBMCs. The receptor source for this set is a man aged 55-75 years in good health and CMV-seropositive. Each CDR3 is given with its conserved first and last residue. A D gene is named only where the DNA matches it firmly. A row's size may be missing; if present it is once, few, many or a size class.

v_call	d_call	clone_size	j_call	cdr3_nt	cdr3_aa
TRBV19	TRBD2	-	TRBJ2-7	TGTGACAGTAGTCAATCGGGAGGTTTCCAGGTAGAGCAGTACTTC	CDSSQSGGFQVEQYF
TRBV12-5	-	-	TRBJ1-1	TGTGCTAGTGGTATACAAGGGGGCACTGAAGCTTTCTTT	CASGIQGGTEAFF
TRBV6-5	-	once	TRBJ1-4	TGTGCCAGCAGTTTCCGGGTACCGGCTAATGAAAAACTGTTTTTT	CASSFRVPANEKLFF
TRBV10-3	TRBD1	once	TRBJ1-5	TGTGCCATCAGTGAGTTCGGACAGGCCAATCAGCCCCAGCATTTT	CAISEFGQANQPQHF
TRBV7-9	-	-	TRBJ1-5	TGTGCCAGCAGCCGAAGTACCGGGACTGATAATCAGCCCCAGCATTTT	CASSRSTGTDNQPQHF
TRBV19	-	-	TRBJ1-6	TGTGCCAGTAGTATCGGGGTAATTGATAATTCACCCCTCCACTTT	CASSIGVIDNSPLHF
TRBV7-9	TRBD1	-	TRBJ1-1	TGTGCCAGCAGCCCCCGGACAGGGGGGGGTCGCCGATCTGAAGCTTTCTTT	CASSPRTGGGRRSEAFF
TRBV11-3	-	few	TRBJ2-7	TGTGCCAGCAGCCCCCCGGGAGACCCTTACGAGCAGTACTTC	CASSPPGDPYEQYF
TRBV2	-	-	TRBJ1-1	TGTGCCAGCAGGCTAAGGGGCTTGAACACTGAAGCTTTCTTT	CASRLRGLNTEAFF
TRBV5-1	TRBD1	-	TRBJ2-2	TGCGCCAGCAGCAACAGGGGGCGCGGGAACACCGGGGAGCTGTTTTTT	CASSNRGRGNTGELFF
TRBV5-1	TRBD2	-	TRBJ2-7	TGCGCCAGCAGCGCGACTAGCGGAAGTCGCTCCTACGAGCAGTACTTC	CASSATSGSRSYEQYF
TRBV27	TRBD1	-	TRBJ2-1	TGTGCCAGCAGTCCCGGCAGGGGGCGTTACAATGAGCAGTTCTTC	CASSPGRGRYNEQFF
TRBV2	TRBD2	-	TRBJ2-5	TGTGCCAACCGAGCGGCGGGCGGGGGGAATGAGGGGACCCAGTACTTC	CANRAAGGGNEGTQYF
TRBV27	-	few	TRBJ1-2	TGTGCCAGCAGTTTATGGGCAGGGGAAGGCTACACCTTC	CASSLWAGEGYTF
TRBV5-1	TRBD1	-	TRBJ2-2	TGCGCCAGCAGCTTAACTCCCCCAGGACAGGACTACACCGGGGAGCTGTTTTTT	CASSLTPPGQDYTGELFF
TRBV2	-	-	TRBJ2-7	TGTGCCAGCAGTGAGTCCGCCGGGGCCTACGAGCAGTACTTC	CASSESAGAYEQYF
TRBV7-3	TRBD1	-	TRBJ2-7	TGTGCCAGCAGCTTAAATCTCCCGGGACAGATCCTCTACGAGCAGTACTTC	CASSLNLPGQILYEQYF
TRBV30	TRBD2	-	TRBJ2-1	TGTGCCTGGAAGGAACCAAGAGGACTAGCGGATTCTTCATACAATGAGCAGTTCTTC	CAWKEPRGLADSSYNEQFF
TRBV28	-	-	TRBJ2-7	TGTGCCACACGGGACACAGGGTTCCTTTCGGACGAGCAGTACTTC	CATRDTGFLSDEQYF
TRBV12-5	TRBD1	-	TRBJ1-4	TGTGCTAGTGGTACGCCGGGACAGGGAATTGAAAAACTGTTTTTT	CASGTPGQGIEKLFF
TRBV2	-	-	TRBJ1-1	TGTGCCAGCAGTGAAATCCCGGGGAGAAGCACTGAAGCTTTCTTT	CASSEIPGRSTEAFF
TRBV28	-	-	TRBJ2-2	TGTGCCAGCAGTTTAGGGCACAGGTCGAACACCGGGGAGCTGTTTTTT	CASSLGHRSNTGELFF
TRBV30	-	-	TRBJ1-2	TGTGCCTGGAGTCCTAATAGACAGGTCGGCTACACCTTC	CAWSPNRQVGYTF
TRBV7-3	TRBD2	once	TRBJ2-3	TGTGCCAGCAGTTGGACTAGCGGGAGGGCCAGAGATACGCAGTATTTT	CASSWTSGRARDTQYF
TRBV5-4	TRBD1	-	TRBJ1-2	TGTGCCAGCAGCTTCAGGACAGGGAATGACTATGGCTACACCTTC	CASSFRTGNDYGYTF
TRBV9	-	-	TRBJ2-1	TGTGCCAGCAGCGTAGTCCCTTTGAGCGGGGAGCAGTTCTTC	CASSVVPLSGEQFF
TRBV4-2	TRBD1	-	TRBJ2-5	TGTGCCAGCAGCCAGTGGGACAGGGAGGAAGAGACCCAGTACTTC	CASSQWDREEETQYF
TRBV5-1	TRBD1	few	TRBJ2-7	TGCGCCAGCAGGTCCCCAGGGGGCAACGAGCAGTACTTC	CASRSPGGNEQYF
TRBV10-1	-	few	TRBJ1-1	TGCGCCAGCAGGGGCTTAGCTTTCTTT	CASRGLAFF
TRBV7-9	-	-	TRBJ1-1	TGTGCCAGCAGCCCAATGGGGGGGTTCACTGAAGCTTTCTTT	CASSPMGGFTEAFF
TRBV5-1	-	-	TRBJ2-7	TGCGCCAGCAGCTTGTTCCCGGGTTCCTACGAGCAGTACTTC	CASSLFPGSYEQYF
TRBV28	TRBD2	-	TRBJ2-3	TGTGCCAGCAGTTTACTAGCGGGCACAGATACGCAGTATTTT	CASSLLAGTDTQYF
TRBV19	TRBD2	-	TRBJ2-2	TGTGCCAGTAGCAACCTCAGAGCTAGCGGGAGGTACACCGGGGAGCTGTTTTTT	CASSNLRASGRYTGELFF
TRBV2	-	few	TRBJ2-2	TGTGCCAGCATGAGAGACACTTCGAACACCGGGGAGCTGTTTTTT	CASMRDTSNTGELFF
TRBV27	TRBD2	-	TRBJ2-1	TGTGCCAGCAGTTCTCTAGGCGGGGGGGCCTACAATGAGCAGCTCTTC	CASSSLGGGAYNEQLF